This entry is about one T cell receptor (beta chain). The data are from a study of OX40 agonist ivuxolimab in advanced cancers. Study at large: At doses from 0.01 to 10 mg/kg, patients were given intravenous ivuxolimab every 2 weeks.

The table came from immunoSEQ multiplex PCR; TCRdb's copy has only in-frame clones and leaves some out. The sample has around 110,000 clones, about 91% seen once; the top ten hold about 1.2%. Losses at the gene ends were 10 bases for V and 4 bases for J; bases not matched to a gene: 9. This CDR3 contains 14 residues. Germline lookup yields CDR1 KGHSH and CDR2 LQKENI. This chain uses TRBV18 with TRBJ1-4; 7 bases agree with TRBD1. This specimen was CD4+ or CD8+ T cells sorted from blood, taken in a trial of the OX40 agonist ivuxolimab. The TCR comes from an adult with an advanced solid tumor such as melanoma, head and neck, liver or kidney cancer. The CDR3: CATSPGQSNEKLFF. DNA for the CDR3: TGTGCCACCTCTCCGGGACAGAGTAATGAAAAACTGTTTTTT.